This T cell receptor (beta chain) is drawn from a study of blood T cells in healthy people across ages. Study results and caveats: Naive and antigen-experienced cells could not be conclusively compared, given unsorted PBMCs. Expanded clonotype changes were possibly confounded by unknown donor CMV status.

Combining a sample-barcoded 5' primer with a J-beta primer mix, a second PCR ran for roughly 7 to 12 cycles. From the 5' RACE reads, TCRdb called clonotypes with MiXCR, one entry per CDR3 protein. The data show about 970,000 distinct CDR3 sequences, about 53% seen once. The extraction recovered at least 5.5 micrograms of total RNA per sample. Germline CDR1 is DFQATT and CDR2 is SNEGSKA (reference sequence). The CDR3 loop spans 17 amino acids. With regard to this clonotype: What it binds is unknown. A junction end diverges from the germline sequence, so it may reflect a read error.

What was sequenced was blood. The chain joins TRBV20-1 to TRBJ2-1; TRBD2 matches 8 bases. This sequence was found in a woman aged 55-70 years in good health. The CDR3 bases are TGCAGTGCTAGAGACCTAGTTAGCCGGGCGGGGGGTCATGAGCAGGTCTTC. Translating gives CSARDLVSRAGGHEQVF.